This T cell receptor beta chain originates from a study of blood T cell repertoires in COVID-19 (dated by TCRdb to about 2020). For the study in its entirety: Collaborator samples came from the United States, Italy and Spain and covered acute and convalescent phases of COVID-19. The prospective study material was composed of cDNA or gDNA derived from T cells, B-cell-depleted T cells, or PBMCs. The dataset comprised deeply sampled blood TCRbeta repertoires from subjects exposed to, actively infected with, or recovered from COVID-19. The repertoires were released in a freely available public database meant as a resource for research on the immune response to SARS-CoV-2. Samples came from the ongoing ImmuneRACE study (first 160 participants) plus 1,254 subjects from 6 global collaborators. Nearly every sample came with metadata listing a de-identified subject ID, COVID-19 status, age in years and sex. HLA class I and class II types, where available, came from metadata supplied by the sample provider rather than from assay-based typing.

TCRbeta CDR3 regions were amplified from genomic DNA by means of the immunoSEQ Assay, a bias-controlled multiplex PCR. The original pipeline was this. The number of nucleated cells in each sample was estimated by amplification of reference gene primers within the assay. To quantify the absolute abundance of each unique TCRbeta CDR3 rearrangement, sequence reads were collapsed and filtered. For each sample, productive Simpson clonality was calculated as the square root of Simpson's diversity index across productive rearrangements. Imported from immuneACCESS, the table was reduced by TCRdb to in-frame sequences with V and J called. These copies leave out some clones; in studies compared against another copy, an unresolved V gene accounts for under half, and the cause of the remainder is not known. D and trimming were read from the DNA, whereas the V and J calls and clone size are those reported in that table. This sample lists 140,000 to 150,000 clones; roughly 82% were detected once. Approximately 5% of the sample is in the top ten clones.

General study outcomes and caveats: Clinical and demographic metadata were provided uncurated, with the amount varying by source and participant.

A remark on this clone: This clone's antigen is unknown. Per-base qualities were not stored, and no clone one base away is much larger.

The CDR3 has 13 amino acids, counting the end cysteine and phenylalanine. Solely the CDR3 DNA is kept, with 39 bases framed from the first base. V and J are trimmed by 6 bases and 7 bases, and the gene matches miss 6 bases of the junction. Sequences MDHEN (CDR1) and SYDVKM (CDR2) are obtained from the germline V gene. Collaborating institutions collected whole blood in K2EDTA tubes following their own protocols. For TCRbeta analysis, collaborators shipped samples in one of three forms: frozen whole blood, isolated PBMCs, or DNA extracted from either of those sample types. This clonotype was sampled from a human donor in a cohort sampled during active COVID-19. Sequences were obtained from peripheral blood. The chain is assembled from TRBV28 and TRBJ1-2, with TRBD1 matching 9 junction bases. The bases are TGTGCCAGCAGATATACAGGGGGCTTTGGCTACACCTTC. Its protein product is CASRYTGGFGYTF.